These 2 T cell receptor beta chains originate from one sample sequenced in a study of cytomegalovirus exposure and HLA in healthy donors. 60 Vbeta and 13 Jbeta primers were used in PCR. Clones were sequenced by immunoSEQ multiplex PCR, and TCRdb holds only the in-frame ones, with some missing. Found here are some 130,000 clones, 70% to 80% of them singletons; the top ten hold approximately 2%. The sequenced sample was PBMCs. The source is a man aged 25-45 years in good health and CMV-seronegative.

V and J are TRBV19 and TRBJ1-2; possibly TRBD1 for D (6 bases). The V end was cut by 4 bases, the J end by 8 bases, with 20 bases between. The length of the CDR3 is 15 residues. Germline V CDR1 and CDR2: LNHDA, SQIVND (reference sequence). The CDR3 DNA is TGTGCCAGTAGTAGCGGACTGACAGGTTCCTGGGGCTACACCTTC. Residues: CASSSGLTGSWGYTF.

A word on this clone: This CDR3 is also generated by other DNA sequences in the sample. V usage is TRBV11-3 and J usage is TRBJ1-1; D remains unclear. Germline CDR1 is SGHNT and CDR2 is YENEEA. The CDR3 has 14 amino acids. V lost 5 bases to trimming and J lost 0 bases, with 10 bases between them. As DNA, the CDR3 is TGTGCCAGCAGCCTCGACGGGGTGAACACTGAAGCTTTCTTT. Amino acid sequence: CASSLDGVNTEAFF.